This entry is about one T cell receptor beta chain. Its antigen is unidentified. This specimen belongs to a study of blood T cells in healthy people across ages. Study as a whole: Per every two T cells, about one barcoded beta molecule was captured by template switching.

This CDR3 contains 15 residues. Germline V gene data show CDR1 as SGDLS and CDR2 as YYNGEE. Between the trimmed V and J ends, which lost 3 bases and 2 bases, there was a span of 13 bases. Study-wide points: With donor CMV status unknown, expanded clonotype changes were possibly confounded. Any conclusive comparison of naive versus antigen-experienced cells was prevented by using unsorted PBMCs.

Donor samples were obtained from healthy Caucasian individuals from Russia, aged 6 to 90. Primed by a sample-barcoded 5' primer and a J-beta primer mix, a second PCR proceeded for about 6 to 12 cycles. TCRdb redid the calling of the 5' RACE reads with MiXCR, one entry per CDR3 protein. The table includes more than 1,400,000 distinct CDR3 sequences, around 39% detected once. The specimen sequenced was blood. The clonotype was recovered from a woman aged 18-29 years in good health. J is TRBJ2-3 and V is TRBV9; D is possibly TRBD1 (5 bases). CDR3 sequence (DNA): TGTGCCAGCAGCGCACAGGATCCGGACACAGATACGCAGTATTTT. Its protein is CASSAQDPDTDTQYF. Filled out from reference TRBV9 and TRBJ2-3, the complete variable domain reads DSGVTQTPKHLITATGQRVTLRCSPRSGDLSVYWYQQSLDQGLQFLIQYYNGEERAKGNILERFSAQQFPDLHSELNLSSLELGDSALYFCASSAQDPDTDTQYFGPGTRLTVL.